The TCR beta chain under discussion was sequenced for a study of shared clonotypes between healthy human individuals. Study outcomes and limitations: Shared clonotypes across all four donors exceeded non-shared ones in generation probability.

CD45RO-negative, CCR7-positively selected cells formed the naive CD8 fraction, excluding terminally differentiated effector memory CD45RA+ cells. In regard to this clone: Its antigen is still unknown.

In the sorted-subset replicate PCRs, about 190 ng DNA, 30,000 or so T cell genomes, was used. The protocol was immunoSEQ multiplex PCR, while the TCRdb copy is restricted to in-frame clones and leaves out a portion. The sample has about 2 million clones; over 85% are singletons. Germline V gene data show CDR1 as MNHEY and CDR2 as SVGAGI. The CDR3 length is 14 residues. J gave up 9 bases and V 2 bases, and 6 bases lay outside the gene matches. The chain joins TRBV6-5 to TRBJ2-1; 8 bases agree with TRBD1. The sample consisted of naive CD8+ T cells sorted from blood. The sequence derives from a man aged 18 to 29 in good health. CDR3 nucleotide sequence: TGTGCCAGCAGTTACGCGGACAGGGAAGGTGAGCAGTTCTTC. It yields the protein CASSYADREGEQFF.